These 3 T cell receptor beta chains originate from one sample sequenced in a study of blood T cell repertoires in COVID-19. Profiling relied on immunoSEQ multiplex PCR, and the TCRdb table lists in-frame clones only, not all of them. Of 250,000 to 300,000 clones listed, around 85% are singletons. The specimen sequenced was peripheral blood. The receptors come from a woman in her seventies with acute or convalescent COVID-19.

The chain is built from TRBV11-2 and TRBJ1-2; D uncertain. Germline V gives CDR1 SGHAT, CDR2 FQNNGV. CDR3 length: 14 residues. V was trimmed by 0 bases and J by 4 bases, leaving 9 bases between them. The CDR3: CASSLDVLAYGYTF. Written as DNA, the CDR3 is TGTGCCAGCAGCTTAGATGTCCTGGCCTATGGCTACACCTTC.

The V gene is TRBV6-6, the J gene TRBJ2-7, with 9 positions matching TRBD1. This CDR3 spans 14 amino acids. V lost 3 bases to trimming and J lost 3 bases; unmatched junction nucleotides: 3. The germline gives CDR1 MNHNY, CDR2 SVGAGI (reference sequence). The CDR3 here is CASSYGTGFYEQYF. The CDR3 DNA follows: TGTGCCAGCAGTTATGGGACAGGGTTCTACGAGCAGTACTTC.

In DNA, the CDR3 is TGTTCGCAGATAGACTCAACTAATGAAAAACTGTTTTTT. Translating it yields CSQIDSTNEKLFF. This chain links TRBV21-1 with TRBJ1-4. TRBV21-1 is noted as a pseudogene. The length of the CDR3 is 13 residues.